Here is one TCR beta chain with its context. The source of the sample is a study of blood T cells in healthy people across ages. A second about 7 to 11 cycle PCR used barcoded and J-beta primers. MiXCR, applied by TCRdb to the 5' RACE reads, yields one record per CDR3 protein. The data contain fewer than 650,000 distinct CDR3 sequences, roughly a quarter of them seen just once; the ten biggest clones take up about 3.9%. The V and J ends lost 4 bases and 5 bases, in that order; junction bases with no gene match: 5. The CDR3 is made up of 15 amino acids. The sample also formed part of further work on T cells of mothers and their children.

Sequenced: blood. This TCR was sampled from a boy younger than 10 in good health. The chain joins TRBV12-3 or TRBV12-4 to TRBJ2-5, with 12 nucleotides matching TRBD1. The CDR3 DNA sequence: TGTGCCAGCAGTTGGGACAGGGGGCGTTGGGAGACCCAGTACTTC. Translation gives CASSWDRGRWETQYF.